Listed here are 18 T cell receptor beta chains from one sample, sequenced in a study of radiotherapy plus CTLA-4 blockade in lung cancer (dated 2018 in TCRdb). Library generation was performed with the immunoSEQ multiplex PCR assay. TCRdb stores this immuneACCESS table with in-frame sequences only. Part of the clones is absent; in the studies checked, under half of the shortfall reflects unresolved V genes, and no reason is known for the rest. This sample has 15,000 to 20,000 clones in its table, and about 82% of those were observed once. About 20% of the sample comes from the top ten. The sample in question was peripheral blood, obtained from a patient treated with radiotherapy plus ipilimumab. The receptors derive from a human donor with non-small cell lung cancer whose response to radiotherapy plus ipilimumab could not be evaluated.

This clone was detected only once. The chain's CDR3 is CAITGSSGNTIYF. The CDR3 region has the DNA TGTGCCATAACCGGGTCCTCTGGAAACACCATATATTTT. V and J are TRBV28 and TRBJ1-3, with D unclear. The CDR3 covers 13 residues. The germline CDR1 and CDR2 sequences are MDHEN and SYDVKM. With 10 bases removed from V and 0 bases from J, the gap between germline ends came to 10 bases.

V gene TRBV28 combines with J gene TRBJ2-1; a weak D match, TRBD1 (6 bases). CDR3 length equals 14 residues. Germline-derived CDR1 and CDR2 are MDHEN and SYDVKM. The V end was cut by 7 bases, the J end by 3 bases, with 13 bases between. The CDR3 reads CASTRQDSYNEQFF. The CDR3 DNA reads as TGTGCCAGCACTCGGCAGGACAGCTACAATGAGCAGTTCTTC. Together with reference TRBV28 and TRBJ2-1, the CDR3 gives the full variable domain: DVKVTQSSRYLVKRTGEKVFLECVQDMDHENMFWYRQDPGLGLRLIYFSYDVKMKEKGDIPEGYSVSREKKERFSLILESASTNQTSMYLCASTRQDSYNEQFFGPGTRLTVL.

The V gene is TRBV6-6, the J gene TRBJ1-1; weak D call: TRBD1 (5 bases). Trimming stripped 7 bases from V and 1 base from J, with 10 bases between. The CDR3 runs 13 residues. Germline CDR1 and CDR2: MNHNY and SVGAGI (reference sequence). The CDR3 loop reads CASTGRGNTEAFF. CDR3 DNA sequence: TGTGCCAGCACAGGGAGGGGGAACACTGAAGCTTTCTTT.

This rearrangement joins TRBV5-1 to TRBJ2-3; D possibly corresponds to TRBD2 (6 bases). Germline lookup yields CDR1 SGHRS and CDR2 YFSETQ. With 2 bases removed from V and 2 bases from J, the gap between germline ends came to 12 bases. The CDR3 contains 15 residues. The CDR3 spells CASSFGGTDTDTQYF. CDR3 DNA sequence: TGCGCCAGCAGCTTCGGAGGGACGGACACAGATACGCAGTATTTT.

This clone came up a few times. DNA for the CDR3: TGCGCCAGCAGCCAAGATGCTCCCGCGTCTGCGACCCAGTACTTC. This sequence encodes CASSQDAPASATQYF. This rearrangement joins TRBV4-1 to TRBJ2-5; D is unclear. The CDR3 spans 15 residues. The V gene's germline CDR1 is MGHRA and CDR2 YSYEKL. The V end was cut by 0 bases, the J end by 7 bases, with 15 bases between.

The chain couples TRBV4-2 to TRBJ1-1; tentatively, D is TRBD1 (6 bases). V dropped 5 bases and J dropped 0 bases, with 13 bases sitting between them. Germline CDR1 LGHNA, CDR2 YNFKEQ. The CDR3 has 15 amino acids. CDR3 protein: CASSTQGPMNTEAFF. The CDR3 nucleotides read TGTGCCAGCAGCACCCAGGGGCCTATGAACACTGAAGCTTTCTTT.

V gene TRBV9 combines with J gene TRBJ2-1; 11 nucleotides agree with TRBD2. Looked up from germline, CDR1 is SGDLS and CDR2 is YYNGEE. After removal of 3 bases from V and 4 bases from J, the junction contained 3 bases not matched to a gene. The CDR3 is 15 residues long. The CDR3 DNA reads TGTGCCAGCAGCGCCCGACTAGCGGGGTACAATGAGCAGTTCTTC. Its translation: CASSARLAGYNEQFF.

This clone was picked up a small number of times. This chain uses TRBV9 with TRBJ2-3; 11 bases fit TRBD2. Germline CDR1 and CDR2: SGDLS and YYNGEE. This CDR3 spans 20 amino acids. V shed 2 bases, J shed 5 bases, and the junction held 19 bases outside the gene matches. DNA for the CDR3: TGTGCCAGCAGCGTTTCGGGCGGGTCTAGCGGGAGGTCCCTTCTAGATACGCAGTATTTT. As protein: CASSVSGGSSGRSLLDTQYF.

The J gene is TRBJ1-6, the V gene TRBV5-6, with TRBD1 identical over 9 bases. J gave up 10 bases and V 3 bases, and 11 bases lay outside the gene matches. Germline V gene sequence: CDR1 SGHDT, CDR2 YYEEEE. This CDR3 has 16 residues. CDR3 DNA sequence: TGTGCCAGCAGCTCCCCCGGGGACAGGGTTCAGTCACCCCTCCACTTT. Encoded protein: CASSSPGDRVQSPLHF.

This sequence joins TRBV4-1 and TRBJ1-4; TRBD1 matches 7 bases. J gave up 2 bases and V 0 bases, and 6 bases lay outside the gene matches. The V gene's germline CDR1 is MGHRA and CDR2 YSYEKL. The length of the CDR3 is 17 residues. DNA for the CDR3: TGCGCCAGCAGCCAAGATCTAAGGGGGCTGACTAATGAAAAACTGTTTTTT. Translating gives CASSQDLRGLTNEKLFF.

This chain links TRBV5-8 with TRBJ1-1; D not resolved. CDR3 length equals 14 residues. The V and J ends lost 1 base and 4 bases respectively, with 11 bases between them. Germline V gene lookup returns CDR1 SGHTS and CDR2 YDEGEE. CDR3 loop: CASSLISGATEAFF. CDR3 DNA: TGTGCCAGCAGCTTGATCAGTGGAGCCACTGAAGCTTTCTTT.

The chain joins TRBV18 to TRBJ2-7; unclear D gene. V lost 6 bases and J lost 0, with 6 bases in between. This CDR3 region has 12 residues. Looked up from germline, CDR1 is KGHSH and CDR2 is LQKENI. CDR3 bases: TGTGCCAGCTCGTCCTTCTCCTACGAGCAGTACTTC. It translates to CASSSFSYEQYF.

V is TRBV7-2 and J is TRBJ2-7; TRBD1 aligns across 8 bases. Germline V gene sequence: CDR1 SGHTA, CDR2 FQGNSA. The CDR3 covers 14 residues. The V and J ends lost 5 bases and 6 bases, in that order; junction bases with no gene match: 9. CDR3 sequence (DNA): TGTGCCAGCAGCCGGGCTCAGGGGGCTCGCGAGCAGTACTTC. The encoded protein is CASSRAQGAREQYF.

This clone has only one observation. The chain recombines TRBV5-1 with TRBJ2-1; 12 bases map to TRBD1. Germline V gives CDR1 SGHRS, CDR2 YFSETQ. The V and J ends lost 7 bases and 9 bases, in that order; junction bases with no gene match: 20. This CDR3 is built from 18 residues. This CDR3 is CASGKGQGATGSQSEQFF. CDR3 coding DNA: TGCGCCAGCGGGAAGGGACAGGGGGCGACGGGCTCGCAATCTGAGCAGTTCTTC. Full variable domain (remainder filled in from reference TRBV5-1 and TRBJ2-1): KAGVTQTPRYLIKTRGQQVTLSCSPISGHRSVSWYQQTPGQGLQFLFEYFSETQRNKGNFPGRFSGRQFSNSRSEMNVSTLELGDSALYLCASGKGQGATGSQSEQFFGPGTRLTVL.

The rearrangement links TRBV19 to TRBJ2-1; 7 bases fit TRBD2. In germline, CDR1 is LNHDA, CDR2 SQIVND (reference sequence). Losses at the gene ends were 1 base for V and 5 bases for J; bases not matched to a gene: 5. This CDR3 is 15 amino acids long. The CDR3: CASSIASGVHNEQFF. As DNA, the CDR3 is TGTGCCAGTAGTATAGCAAGCGGGGTACACAATGAGCAGTTCTTC.

This chain connects TRBV19 to TRBJ2-3; 8 nucleotides match TRBD2. The CDR3 totals 14 residues. The V gene end was trimmed by 7 bases and the J gene end by 6 bases; junction bases not matched to a gene: 9. CDR1 and CDR2 (germline): LNHDA, SQIVND (reference sequence). CDR3 amino acids: CASKTTPGGDTQYF. CDR3 DNA sequence: TGTGCCAGTAAGACTACCCCGGGAGGGGATACGCAGTATTTT. Based on the CDR3 plus reference TRBV19 and TRBJ2-3, the full variable domain is DGGITQSPKYLFRKEGQNVTLSCEQNLNHDAMYWYRQDPGQGLRLIYYSQIVNDFQKGDIAEGYSVSREKKESFPLTVTSAQKNPTAFYLCASKTTPGGDTQYFGPGTRLTVL.

The chain links TRBV11-1 to TRBJ1-1, with D unclear. The CDR3 is made up of 11 amino acids. The V end was cut by 5 bases, the J end by 1 base, with 2 bases between. The germline gives CDR1 SGHAT, CDR2 FQDESV (reference sequence). The CDR3 nucleotides are TGTGCCAGCAGCCAGAACACTGAAGCTTTCTTT. Translating it yields CASSQNTEAFF.

This chain links TRBV4-1 with TRBJ1-2; TRBD1 is a possible D gene (6 bases). V was clipped by 0 bases and J by 1 base, with 15 bases between them. Germline V gene data show CDR1 as MGHRA and CDR2 as YSYEKL. CDR3 size: 17 residues. The CDR3 region has the DNA TGCGCCAGCAGCCAAGAGGTTTATGACAGGAGTAACTATGGCTACACCTTC. Translating it yields CASSQEVYDRSNYGYTF.